A single sample gave rise to the 20 T cell receptor beta chains below, sequenced in a study of human T cells and chemical hapten exposure (dated by TCRdb to about 2021). Library preparation employed RACE. Sequencer: NextSeq 500. TCRdb reprocessing: public reads trimmed at Q25 with fastp, clones called with MiXCR, in-frame beta chains kept. Each entry is one CDR3 protein sequence, shown with its most common DNA and genes. In all, the sample holds about 90,000 distinct CDR3 sequences, and roughly a tenth of those were seen once. The ten largest clones take up 0.85% to 1.2% of the sample. This specimen's time point label, per the study, means: patch test 3, about 24 weeks after DPC sensitization. In the paper's terms, the treatment or condition label means: therapeutic diphenylcyclopropenone sensitization with weekly scalp DPC. Specimen: whole blood, collected in connection with sensitization to the hapten diphenylcyclopropenone (DPC). The receptors here all came from a woman in her 30s with alopecia areata. Some clones in this sample may be carry-over from other donors' samples.

This clonotype was seen more than once but under ten times. The chain carries TRBV20-1 and TRBJ2-3, with 11 bases fitting TRBD2. Germline assignment: CDR1 DFQATT and CDR2 SNEGSKA (reference sequence). This CDR3 comprises 14 residues. J lost 1 base, V lost 4 bases, and 1 base had no gene match. CDR3 in amino acids: CSAISGGGTDTQYF. The CDR3 nucleotides read TGCAGTGCTATTAGCGGGGGGGGCACAGATACGCAGTATTTT.

This clonotype was counted a few times. The rearrangement uses TRBV30 and TRBJ2-3; 11 nucleotides align to TRBD1. This CDR3 has 12 amino acids. Germline values: CDR1 GTSNPN, CDR2 SVGIG (reference sequence). V dropped 3 bases and J dropped 10; count of bases not matched to a gene: 3. The CDR3 region is CAWRGTGGAQYF. The DNA for the CDR3 is TGTGCCTGGAGGGGGACAGGGGGTGCGCAGTATTTT.

This CDR3 is CSVWQGGNEQFF. The CDR3 nucleotides are TGCAGTGTGTGGCAGGGGGGCAATGAGCAGTTCTTC. This sequence joins TRBV20-1 and TRBJ2-1; perhaps TRBD1 as D (7 bases). Trimming took 7 bases from V and 6 from J, leaving 13 bases between them. Germline V gene data show CDR1 as DFQATT and CDR2 as SNEGSKA (reference sequence). The CDR3 runs 12 residues.

There are a few counts of this clonotype. The genes are TRBV7-9 and TRBJ2-7; 9 bases match TRBD2. The CDR3 is 14 residues long. Trimming took 2 bases from V and 3 from J; bases not matched to a gene: 2. Per germline, CDR1 SEHNR and CDR2 FQNEAQ (reference sequence). The CDR3 loop is CASSLRGRDYEQYV. Written as DNA, the CDR3 is TGTGCCAGCAGCTTACGCGGGAGGGACTACGAGCAGTACGTC.

In this sample, this clonotype turned up many times. The chain combines TRBV7-9 with TRBJ2-1, with 10 bases that match TRBD1. The ends lost 1 base at V and 4 bases at J; junction bases unmatched: 4. The CDR3 loop spans 16 amino acids. Germline CDR1 is SEHNR and CDR2 is FQNEAQ (reference sequence). DNA of the CDR3: TGTGCCAGCAGCTTAGTCGTGGGACAGGGGTACAATGAGCAGTTCTTC. This encodes CASSLVVGQGYNEQFF.

This clonotype showed up just a few times. The rearrangement links TRBV5-1 to TRBJ2-6; 9 bases align to TRBD2. J was trimmed by 1 base and V by 4 bases; bases with no gene match: 3. The CDR3 contains 16 residues. Germline-derived CDR1 and CDR2 are SGHRS and YFSETQ. This chain's CDR3 is CASSPGLASGANVLTF. CDR3 bases: TGCGCCAGCAGCCCCGGACTAGCGTCTGGGGCCAACGTCCTGACTTTC.

This clonotype was detected many times. This chain links TRBV10-2 with TRBJ1-5, with unresolved D. Trimming took 3 bases from V and 8 from J, leaving 14 bases between them. The CDR3 has 14 residues. The germline CDR1 and CDR2 sequences are WSHSY and SAAADI. CDR3 in amino acids: CASSDQAVIKPQHF. CDR3 in DNA: TGCGCCAGCAGTGATCAGGCGGTAATCAAGCCCCAGCATTTT.

The rearrangement links TRBV7-9 to TRBJ1-3; D is perhaps TRBD1 (5 bases). V dropped 2 bases and J dropped 0 bases, with 8 bases sitting between them. The CDR3 is made up of 15 amino acids. Looked up from germline, CDR1 is SEHNR and CDR2 is FQNEAQ (reference sequence). The CDR3 here is CASSLTQGSGNTIYF. For the CDR3, the DNA is TGTGCCAGCAGCTTAACTCAGGGCTCTGGAAACACCATATATTTT. Combining the CDR3 with reference TRBV7-9 and TRBJ1-3 gives the whole variable domain DTGVSQNPRHKITKRGQNVTFRCDPISEHNRLYWYRQTLGQGPEFLTYFQNEAQLEKSRLLSDRFSAERPKGSFSTLEIQRTEQGDSAMYLCASSLTQGSGNTIYFGEGSWLTVV.

This chain connects TRBV4-1 to TRBJ2-3; 7 positions agree with TRBD2. V lost 4 bases to trimming and J lost 0 bases; unmatched junction nucleotides: 7. The CDR3 extends over 16 amino acids. The germline V gene has CDR1 MGHRA and CDR2 YSYEKL. CDR3 nucleotides: TGCGCCAGCAGCCTCCGCGAAGCGGGAAGCACAGATACGCAGTATTTT. Encoded protein: CASSLREAGSTDTQYF.

This clonotype was seen at least ten times. This chain joins TRBV5-1 and TRBJ1-2; 8 positions agree with TRBD1. The CDR3 spans 17 residues. From germline, CDR1 is SGHRS and CDR2 YFSETQ. The V and J ends lost 4 bases and 2 bases, in that order; junction bases with no gene match: 13. The CDR3 DNA sequence: TGCGCCAGCAGCCCACAGACAGGGGCCACATTAAACTATGGCTACACCTTC. Residues: CASSPQTGATLNYGYTF.

The chain links TRBV7-2 to TRBJ2-5; the D is unclear. With 5 bases removed from V and 5 bases from J, the gap between germline ends came to 6 bases. The CDR3 length is 11 residues. CDR1 and CDR2 (germline): SGHTA, FQGNSA. CDR3 loop: CASSQYETQYF. In DNA form, the CDR3 reads TGTGCCAGCAGCCAGTACGAGACCCAGTACTTC.

This clonotype was detected ten times or more. The chain has TRBV19 and TRBJ1-5, with D unclear. Germline values: CDR1 LNHDA, CDR2 SQIVND (reference sequence). With 5 bases removed from V and 0 bases from J, the gap between germline ends came to 11 bases. This CDR3 region has 15 residues. The CDR3 loop is CASSFWADSNQPQHF. The CDR3 bases are TGTGCCAGTAGTTTTTGGGCAGATAGCAATCAGCCCCAGCATTTT. Complete variable domain (other parts from reference TRBV19 and TRBJ1-5): DGGITQSPKYLFRKEGQNVTLSCEQNLNHDAMYWYRQDPGQGLRLIYYSQIVNDFQKGDIAEGYSVSREKKESFPLTVTSAQKNPTAFYLCASSFWADSNQPQHFGDGTRLSIL.

This clonotype was observed a few times. The chain links TRBV5-1 to TRBJ1-1, with a weak D call TRBD1 (6 bases). Trimming cost V 0 bases and J 1 base, with 16 bases left between them. CDR1 is SGHRS and CDR2 is YFSETQ in the germline V gene. This CDR3 has 17 amino acids. CDR3 nucleotides: TGCGCCAGCAGCTTGGAGGGCAGGGGAAGGGCGAACACTGAAGCTTTCTTT. This encodes CASSLEGRGRANTEAFF. The whole variable domain, filled in from reference TRBV5-1 and TRBJ1-1, reads KAGVTQTPRYLIKTRGQQVTLSCSPISGHRSVSWYQQTPGQGLQFLFEYFSETQRNKGNFPGRFSGRQFSNSRSEMNVSTLELGDSALYLCASSLEGRGRANTEAFFGQGTRLTVV.

V is TRBV6-6 and J is TRBJ1-2; weak D call: TRBD1 (6 bases). V was pared by 0 bases and J by 4 bases, with 12 bases between. Germline V CDR1 and CDR2: MNHNY, SVGAGI (reference sequence). This CDR3 has 15 amino acids. In nucleotides, the CDR3 is TGTGCCAGCAGTTACTCGTCGGACAGCTCCTATGGCTACACCTTC. This gives the protein CASSYSSDSSYGYTF.

This clonotype was observed a handful of times. The CDR3 loop is CASSARGPSTGLGEKLFF. The DNA of the CDR3 is TGCGCCAGCAGCGCTCGAGGACCCTCCACTGGCCTGGGTGAAAAACTGTTTTTT. The V and J genes are TRBV5-1 and TRBJ1-4; no clear D. The CDR3 has 18 amino acids. V was pared by 4 bases and J by 7 bases, with 26 bases between. The germline gives CDR1 SGHRS, CDR2 YFSETQ. Supplemented by reference TRBV5-1 and TRBJ1-4, the full variable domain reads KAGVTQTPRYLIKTRGQQVTLSCSPISGHRSVSWYQQTPGQGLQFLFEYFSETQRNKGNFPGRFSGRQFSNSRSEMNVSTLELGDSALYLCASSARGPSTGLGEKLFFGSGTQLSVL.

Many counts were recorded for this clonotype. This chain connects TRBV11-2 to TRBJ1-3; 7 bases match TRBD1. In germline, CDR1 is SGHAT, CDR2 FQNNGV. Trimming at V came to 5 bases and at J to 1 base, leaving 5 bases not matched to a gene. CDR3 length equals 15 residues. CDR3 sequence (DNA): TGTGCCAGCAGCCTTGACAGGGTATCTGGAAACACCATATATTTT. Protein sequence: CASSLDRVSGNTIYF.

This clonotype was detected many times. As DNA, the CDR3 is TGTGCCAGCAGCTTAGGACACTCCGAACCCTACGAGCAGTACTTC. Residues: CASSLGHSEPYEQYF. The chain is built from TRBV7-6 and TRBJ2-7; no clear D. Germline V CDR1 and CDR2: SGHVS, FNYEAQ. The CDR3 has 15 amino acids. V was clipped by 1 base and J by 2 bases, with 12 bases between them. Variable domain in full (rest from reference TRBV7-6 and TRBJ2-7): GAGVSQSPRYKVTKRGQDVALRCDPISGHVSLYWYRQALGQGPEFLTYFNYEAQQDKSGLPNDRFSAERPEGSISTLTIQRTEQRDSAMYRCASSLGHSEPYEQYFGPGTRLTVT.

The CDR3 here is CASSFPGSEAFF. The CDR3 coding sequence is TGTGCCAGCAGCTTCCCAGGGTCTGAAGCTTTCTTT. The chain combines TRBV5-4 with TRBJ1-1; D might be TRBD1 (5 bases). Between the trimmed V and J ends, which lost 2 bases and 6 bases, there was a span of 8 bases. Germline CDR1 and CDR2: SGHNT and YYREEE (reference sequence). This CDR3 contains 12 residues.

This clonotype was counted ten times or more. V is TRBV28 and J is TRBJ2-1; no reliable D call. Germline loops: CDR1 MDHEN, CDR2 SYDVKM. This CDR3 spans 12 amino acids. The V gene lost 2 bases and the J gene lost 8 bases, with 7 bases spanning the gap. This CDR3 reads CASSLAIHEQFF. The CDR3 DNA follows: TGTGCCAGCAGTTTAGCGATTCATGAGCAGTTCTTC. Full variable domain (remainder filled in from reference TRBV28 and TRBJ2-1): DVKVTQSSRYLVKRTGEKVFLECVQDMDHENMFWYRQDPGLGLRLIYFSYDVKMKEKGDIPEGYSVSREKKERFSLILESASTNQTSMYLCASSLAIHEQFFGPGTRLTVL.

This clonotype was picked up many times. The genes are TRBV19 and TRBJ2-2, with unresolved D. The CDR3 loop spans 15 amino acids. CDR1 LNHDA and CDR2 SQIVND come from the germline V gene (reference sequence). V lost 1 base and J lost 2, with 8 bases in between. The chain's CDR3 is CASSIVWRNTGELFF. CDR3 coding DNA: TGTGCCAGTAGTATAGTGTGGAGAAACACCGGGGAGCTGTTTTTT.